The T cell receptor beta chain described here comes from a study of control samples from healthy donors and cancer patients. Trimming pared 3 bases from V and 7 bases from J, leaving 12 bases between. This CDR3 region has 13 residues. CDR1 and CDR2 from the germline V gene are LGHDT and YNNKEL (reference sequence). Sequencing used immunoSEQ multiplex PCR; TCRdb keeps in-frame clones, though not all of them. The sample contains around 250,000 clones, about 80% of which appear only once. The V call is TRBV3-1 (or the pseudogene TRBV3-2), the J call TRBJ1-1; D perhaps matches TRBD1 (5 bases). Input material: PBMCs. This TCR was sampled from a woman aged 55-70 years with lung cancer. As DNA, the CDR3 is TGTGCCAGCAGCCAGCAGGCGGGGGGTGAAGCTTTCTTT. Its translation is CASSQQAGGEAFF.